This T cell receptor (beta chain) comes out of a study of CD8+ T cells in alopecia areata. Study in general: Those treated were given oral tofacitinib at 5 to 10 mg twice daily.

Germline V gives CDR1 SNHLY, CDR2 FYNNEI. This CDR3 is built from 10 residues. With 7 bases removed from V and 9 bases from J, the gap between germline ends came to 10 bases. This clone was observed a handful of times. The antigen is undetermined. Researchers picked out CD4+ and CD8+ T cells from PBMCs by sorting. Overall study findings and caveats: Elevated clonality characterized lesional scalp relative to normal scalp, particularly in alopecia totalis/universalis.

Extraction of RNA preceded its reverse transcription into cDNA, which served as the sequencing template. Profiling relied on immunoSEQ multiplex PCR, and the TCRdb table lists in-frame clones only, not all of them. Here the sample spans 150,000 to 200,000 clones, 65% to 75% being singletons. The sample consisted of CD8+ T cells sorted from blood, taken at week 0. This chain joins TRBV2 and TRBJ2-7; D possibly corresponds to TRBD2 (5 bases). The clonotype was recovered from a human donor with alopecia areata. The CDR3 is CASTEGAQYF. For the CDR3, the DNA is TGTGCCAGCACTGAGGGAGCGCAGTACTTC.